This T cell receptor (beta chain) was sequenced in a study of blood T cell repertoires in COVID-19. In the study overall: Acute-phase and convalescent COVID-19 samples originated in the United States, Italy and Spain. The analysed material was cDNA or gDNA that came from T cells, B-cell-depleted T cells, or PBMCs.

Authors' data handling: Estimation of nucleated cell counts relied on the amplification of reference gene primers. Assay used: immunoSEQ multiplex PCR; TCRdb lists only in-frame clones, some missing. V, J and clone size reflect that table, while D and trimming were determined from the DNA. The sample comprises approximately 150,000 clones, 70% to 90% of which are singletons, and 5% rests with the top ten. Looked up from germline, CDR1 is GTSNPN and CDR2 is SVGIG (reference sequence). The CDR3 spans 13 residues. The ends lost 3 bases at V and 4 bases at J; junction bases unmatched: 5. The material sequenced was peripheral blood. The rearrangement uses TRBV30 and TRBJ2-5; the match to TRBD2 covers 7 bases. This TCR came from a human donor in a cohort sampled during active COVID-19. The CDR3 region is CAWRGAGVETQYF. The CDR3 DNA sequence: TGTGCCTGGAGAGGGGCGGGAGTAGAGACCCAGTACTTC.